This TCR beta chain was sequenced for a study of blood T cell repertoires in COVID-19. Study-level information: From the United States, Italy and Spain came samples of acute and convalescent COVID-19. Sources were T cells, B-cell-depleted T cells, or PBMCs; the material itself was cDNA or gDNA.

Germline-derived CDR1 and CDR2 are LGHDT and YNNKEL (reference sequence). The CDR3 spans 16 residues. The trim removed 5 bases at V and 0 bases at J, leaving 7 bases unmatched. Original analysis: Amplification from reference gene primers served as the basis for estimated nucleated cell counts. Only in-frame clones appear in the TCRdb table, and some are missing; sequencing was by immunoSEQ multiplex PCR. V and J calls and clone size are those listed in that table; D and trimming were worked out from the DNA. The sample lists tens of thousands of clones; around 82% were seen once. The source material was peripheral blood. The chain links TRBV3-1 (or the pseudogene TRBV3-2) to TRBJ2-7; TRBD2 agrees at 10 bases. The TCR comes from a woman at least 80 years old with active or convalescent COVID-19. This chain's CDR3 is CASSESGRASSYEQYF. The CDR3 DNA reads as TGTGCCAGCAGCGAGAGCGGGAGGGCCAGCTCCTACGAGCAGTACTTC.